What follows are 23 T cell receptor beta chains derived from one specimen sequenced in a study of PD-L1 blockade in urothelial cancer (dated by TCRdb to 2016 to 2017). The method behind the library was the immunoSEQ multiplex PCR assay. This is the immuneACCESS table as TCRdb keeps it, with only in-frame sequences that have V and J called. A part of the clones is gone; compared with another copy, unresolved V genes explain less than half, and the rest is unexplained. The table for this sample lists roughly 49,000 clones; nearly 90% of them were counted only once. About 8% of the sample belongs to the ten largest clones. The starting material was PBMCs, obtained around atezolizumab (anti-PD-L1) treatment. All receptors derive from a man aged 55 to 70 with urothelial cancer.

The chain joins TRBV10-1 to TRBJ2-5; D may be TRBD1 (5 bases). The V gene's germline CDR1 is WNHNN and CDR2 SYGVQD (reference sequence). Trimming shortened V by 0 bases and J by 9 bases, and 11 bases separated the two germline ends. The CDR3 is 13 residues long. The CDR3 DNA reads as TGCGCCAGCAGTGAGTCTGGCAGGGCGGCCCAGTACTTC. Translating gives CASSESGRAAQYF.

The J gene is TRBJ2-5, the V gene TRBV18; a possible D gene is TRBD2 (5 bases). V was trimmed by 6 bases and J by 2 bases, leaving 10 bases between them. Germline V gene sequence: CDR1 KGHSH, CDR2 LQKENI. The CDR3 length is 13 residues. The CDR3 sequence: CASSSRVQETQYF. DNA for the CDR3: TGTGCCAGCTCCTCGAGGGTACAAGAGACCCAGTACTTC.

This clone was seen just once. The chain joins TRBV10-2 to TRBJ1-5; D perhaps matches TRBD1 (6 bases). Germline V CDR1 and CDR2: WSHSY, SAAADI. The length of the CDR3 is 15 residues. V was clipped by 2 bases and J by 7 bases, with 15 bases between them. CDR3 sequence reads: CASSELGQGYQPQHF. CDR3 DNA: TGCGCCAGCAGTGAGCTCGGCCAGGGGTACCAGCCCCAGCATTTT.

This chain joins TRBV4-1 and TRBJ2-3; 10 bases line up with TRBD2. This CDR3 has 15 amino acids. The V segment lost 8 bases and the J segment 5 bases; nucleotides outside the gene matches: 10. Germline V lookup: CDR1 MGHRA, CDR2 YSYEKL. Written as DNA, the CDR3 is TGCGCCAGCGGGTCGGGGGTAGCGGGGGGAGATACGCAGTATTTT. It specifies CASGSGVAGGDTQYF.

The CDR3 DNA sequence: TGTGCCATCAGTGAGGACCGGGTCAGTGAGGCCCAGCATTTT. It yields the protein CAISEDRVSEAQHF. The chain employs TRBV10-3 and TRBJ1-5; D not resolved. Germline V gene sequence: CDR1 ENHRY, CDR2 SYGVKD. This CDR3 spans 14 amino acids. The germline V and J ends were trimmed by 2 bases and 11 bases, with 16 bases remaining between them.

The gene calls are TRBV11-2 and TRBJ2-7, with 13 bases identical to TRBD2. After removal of 6 bases from V and 4 bases from J, the junction contained 6 bases not matched to a gene. The CDR3 has 15 residues. Germline V gives CDR1 SGHAT, CDR2 FQNNGV. The CDR3 DNA sequence: TGTGCCAGCAGGTCCGGGACTAGCGGGATGTACGAGCAGTACTTC. Its protein is CASRSGTSGMYEQYF.

The gene calls are TRBV5-4 and TRBJ2-1; 12 bases match TRBD2. The CDR3 contains 16 residues. CDR1 SGHNT and CDR2 YYREEE come from the germline V gene (reference sequence). The V segment lost 4 bases and the J segment 7 bases; nucleotides outside the gene matches: 9. CDR3 bases: TGTGCCAGCAGCGATACTAGCGGGGGGAATTCAAATGAGCAGTTCTTC. As protein: CASSDTSGGNSNEQFF.

This clone was detected once. The genes are TRBV5-1 and TRBJ2-5, with D perhaps matching TRBD1 (6 bases). Germline CDR1 reads SGHRS; CDR2 reads YFSETQ. Between the trimmed V and J ends, which lost 6 bases and 7 bases, there was a span of 19 bases. CDR3 length: 14 residues. This CDR3 reads CASKFTDSLGTQYF. CDR3 DNA: TGCGCCAGCAAGTTCACGGACAGTTTAGGGACCCAGTACTTC. The whole variable domain, remainder taken from reference TRBV5-1 and TRBJ2-5, is KAGVTQTPRYLIKTRGQQVTLSCSPISGHRSVSWYQQTPGQGLQFLFEYFSETQRNKGNFPGRFSGRQFSNSRSEMNVSTLELGDSALYLCASKFTDSLGTQYFGPGTRLLVL.

The chain employs TRBV15 and TRBJ1-6; maybe TRBD1 (5 bases). V was pared by 0 bases and J by 7 bases, with 10 bases between. Germline-derived CDR1 and CDR2 are LNHNV and YYDKDF (reference sequence). This CDR3 contains 15 residues. In nucleotides, the CDR3 is TGTGCCACCAGCAGAGAGGAAGGGGTAAATTCACCCCTCCACTTT. It encodes CATSREEGVNSPLHF.

The genes are TRBV6-6 and TRBJ1-5; 7 bases are shared with TRBD1. This CDR3 region has 13 residues. CDR1 and CDR2 from the germline V gene are MNHNY and SVGAGI (reference sequence). The V segment lost 6 bases and the J segment 3 bases; nucleotides outside the gene matches: 2. The CDR3 here is CASRGQLNQPQHF. The CDR3 DNA is TGTGCCAGCAGGGGACAGCTCAATCAGCCCCAGCATTTT.

This chain joins TRBV5-3 and TRBJ2-1; 8 nucleotides agree with TRBD1. TRBV5-3 is filed as an ORF, its function uncertain. The CDR3 consists of 16 residues. With V trimmed by 6 bases and J by 6 bases, 14 bases remained unmatched. CDR3 loop: CARTKGDRTLSNEQFF. The CDR3 DNA reads TGTGCCAGAACCAAAGGGGACAGGACCCTCTCCAATGAGCAGTTCTTC.

The chain carries TRBV7-9 and TRBJ1-5; D ambiguous. Germline V gives CDR1 SEHNR, CDR2 FQNEAQ (reference sequence). The ends were cut back, 1 base at V and 7 bases at J, with 11 bases in the middle. The length of the CDR3 is 14 residues. The CDR3 coding sequence is TGTGCCAGCAGCTTAGGGCGTAGCAGCCAGCCCCAGCATTTT. Its protein product is CASSLGRSSQPQHF.

The rearrangement uses TRBV7-8 and TRBJ2-3, with 11 nucleotides matching TRBD2. Germline V gene sequence: CDR1 SGHVS, CDR2 FQNEAQ. The CDR3 loop spans 14 amino acids. Trimming at V came to 3 bases and at J to 4 bases, leaving 0 bases not matched to a gene. The DNA for the CDR3 is TGTGCCAGCAGCTTTAGCGGGGGGGCAGATACGCAGTATTTT. This gives the protein CASSFSGGADTQYF.

Here the CDR3 DNA reads TGTGCCAGCAGCTACACAGGGCCAATCAAAGAGACCCAGTACTTC. Translated, it gives CASSYTGPIKETQYF. The V gene is TRBV7-2, the J gene TRBJ2-5, with D possibly matching TRBD1 (6 bases). Germline V gene sequence: CDR1 SGHTA, CDR2 FQGNSA. The CDR3 runs to 15 residues. The ends were cut back, 4 bases at V and 3 bases at J, with 15 bases in the middle.

The J gene is TRBJ1-2, the V gene TRBV5-5; the D is unclear. The germline V gene has CDR1 SGHKS and CDR2 YYEKEE (reference sequence). This CDR3 has 14 amino acids. Trimming shortened V by 5 bases and J by 5 bases, and 16 bases separated the two germline ends. DNA of the CDR3: TGTGCCAGCAGGACCGAGGCGGGAGGGTATGGCTACACCTTC. Translation gives CASRTEAGGYGYTF.

The rearrangement links TRBV6-5 to TRBJ2-5; 7 bases are shared with TRBD1. Germline trimming cut 6 bases from V and 1 base from J; bases unmatched to any gene: 8. The germline gives CDR1 MNHEY, CDR2 SVGAGI. The CDR3 spans 15 residues. The CDR3 loop is CASSRTGVLQETQYF. The CDR3 nucleotides are TGTGCCAGCAGCCGAACAGGGGTACTCCAAGAGACCCAGTACTTC.

The chain combines TRBV6-5 with TRBJ2-2; TRBD2 might be the D (6 bases). V lost 1 base and J lost 7, with 10 bases in between. This CDR3 has 14 amino acids. Germline V lookup: CDR1 MNHEY, CDR2 SVGAGI. CDR3 DNA: TGTGCCAGCAGTTACTTGGGAGGTGGCGGGGAGCTGTTTTTT. Amino acid sequence: CASSYLGGGGELFF.

This chain uses TRBV5-1 with TRBJ1-1, with D possibly matching TRBD1 (6 bases). The CDR3 is 14 amino acids. Trimming pared 2 bases from V and 0 bases from J, leaving 8 bases between. The germline gives CDR1 SGHRS, CDR2 YFSETQ. In DNA form, the CDR3 reads TGCGCCAGCAGCTTTACAGGGATGAACACTGAAGCTTTCTTT. It yields the protein CASSFTGMNTEAFF.

The CDR3 sequence is CAISRGQGETQYF. CDR3 nucleotides: TGTGCCATCAGCAGGGGACAGGGAGAGACCCAGTACTTC. The genes are TRBV10-3 and TRBJ2-5, with TRBD1 identical over 9 bases. V was pared by 6 bases and J by 4 bases, with 3 bases of the junction left unmatched. CDR1 is ENHRY and CDR2 is SYGVKD in the germline V gene. The length of the CDR3 is 13 residues.

The gene calls are TRBV4-3 and TRBJ2-1, with a weak D call TRBD2 (5 bases). Looked up from germline, CDR1 is LGHNA and CDR2 is YSLEER. The CDR3 is 15 residues long. Deletions cut 4 bases from V and 5 bases from J, with 15 bases between. CDR3 in DNA: TGCGCCAGCAGCCTCCTACGAGGGTCCAACAATGAGCAGTTCTTC. This translates into CASSLLRGSNNEQFF.

The V and J genes are TRBV29-1 and TRBJ2-1, with TRBD2 identical over 12 bases. Germline-derived CDR1 and CDR2 are SQVTM and ANQGSEA. Trimming cost V 4 bases and J 4 bases; bases outside gene matches: 5. This CDR3 is built from 15 residues. The DNA for the CDR3 is TGCAGCGTTGGTGGTACTAGCGGGGGGTACAATGAGCAGTTCTTC. Its translation is CSVGGTSGGYNEQFF.

The chain is built from TRBV4-2 and TRBJ1-4, with 8 bases lining up with TRBD1. The CDR3 runs 15 residues. Trimming cost V 1 base and J 8 bases; bases outside gene matches: 6. Germline V CDR1 and CDR2: LGHNA, YNFKEQ. The CDR3 region is CASSQVDRVEEKLFF. The CDR3 DNA reads as TGTGCCAGCAGCCAAGTGGACAGGGTTGAGGAAAAACTGTTTTTT.

This clone was recorded once. The gene calls are TRBV11-3 and TRBJ1-1; no reliable D call. V was clipped by 2 bases and J by 5 bases, with 15 bases between them. Germline lookup yields CDR1 SGHNT and CDR2 YENEEA. This CDR3 has 15 amino acids. The chain's CDR3 is CASSLTSAHPTEAFF. In nucleotides, the CDR3 is TGTGCCAGCAGCTTAACGAGCGCCCATCCTACTGAAGCTTTCTTT. Together with reference TRBV11-3 and TRBJ1-1, the CDR3 gives the full variable domain: EAGVVQSPRYKIIEKKQPVAFWCNPISGHNTLYWYLQNLGQGPELLIRYENEEAVDDSQLPKDRFSAERLKGVDSTLKIQPAELGDSAVYLCASSLTSAHPTEAFFGQGTRLTVV.